This entry concerns a single TCR beta chain. 5'RACE primed at constant segments yielded TCR alpha and TCR beta cDNA libraries bearing sample barcodes and UMIs. TCRdb analysed the 5' RACE reads with MiXCR anew, one entry per CDR3 protein. Found here are 140,000 or so distinct CDR3 sequences, roughly 13% of them singletons; the top ten hold about 26%. This entry belongs to a study of T-cell memory formation after mild COVID-19. Study information: In these data, TCR clusters were largely donor specific.

CDR1 and CDR2 (germline): SNHLY, FYNNEI. This CDR3 is built from 11 residues. V lost 4 bases and J 4 bases, leaving 4 bases between the germline ends. This chain joins TRBV2 and TRBJ1-1, with D hard to call. The receptor was derived from an adult woman who had mild COVID-19 (a few samples of this study predate the infection). Cell type and time point are not known. The sample taken for sequencing was PBMCs or a T cell subset sorted from them (not recorded which). CDR3 DNA: TGTGCCAGCAGTGGGGTCACTGAAGCTTTCTTT. Translated, it gives CASSGVTEAFF.